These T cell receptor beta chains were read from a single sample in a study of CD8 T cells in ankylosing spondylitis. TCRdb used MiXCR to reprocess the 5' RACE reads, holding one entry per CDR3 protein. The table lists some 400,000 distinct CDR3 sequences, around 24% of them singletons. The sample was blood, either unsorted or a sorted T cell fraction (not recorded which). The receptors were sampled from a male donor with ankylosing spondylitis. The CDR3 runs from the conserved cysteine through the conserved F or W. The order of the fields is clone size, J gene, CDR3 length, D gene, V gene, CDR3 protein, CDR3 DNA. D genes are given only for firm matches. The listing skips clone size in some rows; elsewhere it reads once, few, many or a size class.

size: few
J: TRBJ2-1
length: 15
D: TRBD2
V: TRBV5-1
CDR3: CASSFTAGGPEEQFF
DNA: TGCGCCAGCAGCTTTACAGCGGGAGGGCCCGAGGAGCAGTTCTTC

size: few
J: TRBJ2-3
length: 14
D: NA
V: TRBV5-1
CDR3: CASSPGTASDTQYF
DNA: TGCGCCAGCAGCCCCGGTACCGCCTCAGATACGCAGTATTTT

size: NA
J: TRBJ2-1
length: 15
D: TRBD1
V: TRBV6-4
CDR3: CATGTSDRGSNEQFF
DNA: TGTGCCACCGGTACGTCGGACAGGGGGTCCAATGAGCAGTTCTTC

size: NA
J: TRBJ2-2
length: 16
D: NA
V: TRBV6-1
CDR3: CASQRRISGYTGELFF
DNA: TGTGCCAGCCAGCGCCGGATTAGCGGATACACCGGGGAGCTGTTTTTT

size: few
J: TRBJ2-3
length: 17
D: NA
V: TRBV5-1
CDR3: CASSLELLQGGRGTQYF
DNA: TGCGCCAGCAGCTTGGAGCTGTTGCAGGGCGGACGGGGTACGCAGTATTTT

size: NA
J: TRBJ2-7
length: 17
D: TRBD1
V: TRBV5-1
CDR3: CASSFRTGASSSYEQYF
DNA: TGCGCCAGCAGCTTTCGGACAGGGGCTTCGAGCTCCTACGAGCAGTACTTC

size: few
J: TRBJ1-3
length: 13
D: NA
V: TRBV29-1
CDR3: CSVQGFSGNTIYF
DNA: TGCAGCGTTCAGGGCTTCTCTGGAAACACCATATATTTT

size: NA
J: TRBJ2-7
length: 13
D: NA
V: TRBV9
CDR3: CASSVDGDYEQYF
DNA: TGTGCCAGCAGCGTAGATGGGGACTACGAGCAGTACTTC

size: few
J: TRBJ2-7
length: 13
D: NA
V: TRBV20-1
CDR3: CSAGKGISYEQYF
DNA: TGCAGTGCTGGAAAAGGGATCTCCTACGAGCAGTACTTC

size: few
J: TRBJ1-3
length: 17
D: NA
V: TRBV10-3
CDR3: CAISELDEGSSGNTIYF
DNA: TGTGCCATCAGTGAGCTGGACGAGGGGAGCTCTGGAAACACCATATATTTT

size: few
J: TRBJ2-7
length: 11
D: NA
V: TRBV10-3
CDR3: CAISDPGEQYF
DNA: TGTGCCATCAGTGACCCCGGGGAGCAGTACTTC

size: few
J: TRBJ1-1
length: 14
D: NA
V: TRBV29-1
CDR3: CSVGFGGGNTEAFF
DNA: TGCAGCGTGGGGTTTGGGGGAGGTAACACTGAAGCTTTCTTT

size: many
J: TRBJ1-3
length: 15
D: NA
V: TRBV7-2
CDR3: CASSPLAGAGNTIYF
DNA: TGTGCCAGCAGCCCACTGGCGGGGGCCGGAAACACCATATATTTT

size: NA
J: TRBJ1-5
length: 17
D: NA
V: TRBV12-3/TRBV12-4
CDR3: CASSPSAFPDSNQPQHF
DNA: TGTGCCAGCAGCCCTTCAGCGTTCCCTGATAGCAATCAGCCCCAGCATTTT

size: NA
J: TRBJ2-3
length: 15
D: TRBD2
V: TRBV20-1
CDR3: CSTILAGGPSDTQYF
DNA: TGCAGCACCATCTTGGCGGGAGGACCGTCAGATACGCAGTATTTT

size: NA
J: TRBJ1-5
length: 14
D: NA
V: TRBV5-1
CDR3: CASSWAPGNQPQHF
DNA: TGCGCCAGCAGCTGGGCCCCCGGCAATCAGCCCCAGCATTTT

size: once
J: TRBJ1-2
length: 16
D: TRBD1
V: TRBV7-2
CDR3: CASSSIRGTGNFGYTF
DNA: TGTGCCAGCAGCTCGATCAGAGGGACAGGGAACTTTGGCTACACCTTC

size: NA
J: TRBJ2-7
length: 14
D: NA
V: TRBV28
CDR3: CASSLSVYPYEQYF
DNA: TGTGCCAGCAGTTTATCTGTCTACCCCTACGAGCAGTACTTC

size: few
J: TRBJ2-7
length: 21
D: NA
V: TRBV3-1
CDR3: CASSQDDELELLAGPYSEQYF
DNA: TGTGCCAGCAGCCAAGATGACGAGCTTGAGCTTCTGGCGGGACCGTACTCCGAGCAGTACTTC

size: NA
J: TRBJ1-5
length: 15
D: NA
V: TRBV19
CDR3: CASSIDSAGNQPQHF
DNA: TGTGCCAGTAGTATAGATTCGGCGGGGAATCAGCCCCAGCATTTT

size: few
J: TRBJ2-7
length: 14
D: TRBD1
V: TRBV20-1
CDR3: CSAGQGAQTYEQYF
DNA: TGCAGTGCTGGACAGGGGGCCCAAACGTACGAGCAGTACTTC

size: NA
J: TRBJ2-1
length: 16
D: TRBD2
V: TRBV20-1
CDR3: CSAYSGLAGATGEQFF
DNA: TGCAGTGCCTACTCTGGACTAGCGGGAGCAACAGGGGAGCAGTTCTTC

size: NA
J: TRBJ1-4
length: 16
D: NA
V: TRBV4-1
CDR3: CASSQLNVGTNEKLFF
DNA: TGCGCCAGCAGCCAACTAAATGTCGGAACTAATGAAAAACTGTTTTTT

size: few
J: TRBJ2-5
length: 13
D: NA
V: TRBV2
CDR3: CASNRDSQETQYF
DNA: TGTGCCAGCAATAGGGACTCCCAAGAGACCCAGTACTTC

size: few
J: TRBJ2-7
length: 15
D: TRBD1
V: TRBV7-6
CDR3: CASSFVGTGHYEQYF
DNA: TGTGCCAGCAGCTTTGTTGGGACAGGTCACTACGAGCAGTACTTC

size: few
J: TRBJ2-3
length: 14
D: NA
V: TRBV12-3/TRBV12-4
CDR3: CASRYSGPTDTQYF
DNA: TGTGCCAGCAGGTACAGTGGGCCCACAGATACGCAGTATTTT

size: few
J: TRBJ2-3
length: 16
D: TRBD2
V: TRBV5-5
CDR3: CASSQQRGNKADTQYF
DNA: TGTGCCAGCAGCCAACAGCGGGGAAACAAGGCAGATACGCAGTATTTT

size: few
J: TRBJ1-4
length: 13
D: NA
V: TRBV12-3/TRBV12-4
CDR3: CATSQTYAEKLFF
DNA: TGTGCCACCTCTCAGACGTATGCTGAAAAACTGTTTTTT

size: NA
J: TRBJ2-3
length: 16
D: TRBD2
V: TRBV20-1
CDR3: CSATSGRATGTDTQYF
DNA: TGCAGTGCGACTAGCGGGAGGGCCACGGGCACAGATACGCAGTATTTT

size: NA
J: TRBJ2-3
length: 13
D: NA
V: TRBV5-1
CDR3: CASSLPGPQSQYF
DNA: TGCGCCAGCAGCTTACCGGGTCCCCAATCGCAGTATTTT

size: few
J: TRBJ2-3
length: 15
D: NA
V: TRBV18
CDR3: CASSPGGDSTDTQYF
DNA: TGTGCCAGCTCACCAGGCGGGGATAGCACAGATACGCAGTATTTT

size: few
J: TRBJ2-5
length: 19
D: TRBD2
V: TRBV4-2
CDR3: CASSQDLGLAAVYQETQYF
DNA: TGTGCCAGCAGCCAAGATCTCGGACTAGCGGCAGTGTACCAAGAGACCCAGTACTTC

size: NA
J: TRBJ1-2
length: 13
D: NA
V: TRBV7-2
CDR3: CASSFQGRVVYTF
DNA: TGTGCCAGCAGCTTTCAGGGGAGGGTAGTCTACACCTTC

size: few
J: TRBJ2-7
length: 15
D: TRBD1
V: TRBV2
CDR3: CASRSEGTGVHEQYF
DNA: TGTGCCAGCAGGTCCGAAGGGACAGGGGTCCACGAGCAGTACTTC

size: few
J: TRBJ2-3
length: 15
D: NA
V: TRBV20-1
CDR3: CSVFKDSRFPATQYF
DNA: TGCAGTGTTTTCAAGGACAGCAGATTCCCAGCTACGCAGTATTTT

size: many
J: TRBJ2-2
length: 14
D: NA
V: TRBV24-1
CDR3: CATRPGQVTGELFF
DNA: TGTGCCACCAGACCGGGGCAGGTCACCGGGGAGCTGTTTTTT

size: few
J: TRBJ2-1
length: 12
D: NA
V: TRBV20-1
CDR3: CSARLEPNEQFF
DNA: TGCAGTGCGAGACTAGAGCCTAATGAGCAGTTCTTC

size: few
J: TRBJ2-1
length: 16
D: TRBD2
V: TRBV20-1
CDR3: CSANPTGTSGGDEQFF
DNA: TGCAGTGCTAACCCAACCGGGACTAGCGGCGGGGATGAGCAGTTCTTC

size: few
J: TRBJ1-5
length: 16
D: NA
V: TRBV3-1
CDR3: CASSQLPGGANQPQHF
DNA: TGTGCCAGCAGCCAACTCCCTGGGGGGGCCAATCAGCCCCAGCATTTT